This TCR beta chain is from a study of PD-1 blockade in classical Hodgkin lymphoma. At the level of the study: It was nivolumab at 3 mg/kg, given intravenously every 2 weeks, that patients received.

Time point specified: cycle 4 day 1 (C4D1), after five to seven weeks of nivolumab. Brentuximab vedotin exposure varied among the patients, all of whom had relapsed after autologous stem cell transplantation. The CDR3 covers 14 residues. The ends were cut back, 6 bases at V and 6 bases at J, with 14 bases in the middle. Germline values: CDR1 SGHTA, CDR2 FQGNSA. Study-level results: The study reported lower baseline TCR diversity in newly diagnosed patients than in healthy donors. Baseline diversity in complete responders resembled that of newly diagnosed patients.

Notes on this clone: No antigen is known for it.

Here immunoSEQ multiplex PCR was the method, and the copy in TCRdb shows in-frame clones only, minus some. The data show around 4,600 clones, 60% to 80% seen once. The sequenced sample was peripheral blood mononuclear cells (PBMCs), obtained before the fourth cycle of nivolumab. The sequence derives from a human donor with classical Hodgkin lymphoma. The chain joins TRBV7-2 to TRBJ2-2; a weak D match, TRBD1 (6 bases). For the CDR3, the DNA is TGTGCCAGCAGTCCTACAGGGAGAGCCGGGGAGCTGTTTTTT. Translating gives CASSPTGRAGELFF.